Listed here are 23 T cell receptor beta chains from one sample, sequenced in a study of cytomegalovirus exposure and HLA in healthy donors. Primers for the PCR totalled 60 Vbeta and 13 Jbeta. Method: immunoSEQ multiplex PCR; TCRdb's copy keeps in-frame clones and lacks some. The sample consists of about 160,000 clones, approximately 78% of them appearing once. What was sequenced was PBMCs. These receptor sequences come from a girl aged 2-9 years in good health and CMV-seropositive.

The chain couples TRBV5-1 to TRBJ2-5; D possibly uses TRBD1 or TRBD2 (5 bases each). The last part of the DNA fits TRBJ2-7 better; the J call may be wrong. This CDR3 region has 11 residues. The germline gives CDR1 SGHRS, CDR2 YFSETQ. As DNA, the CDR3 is TGCGCCAGCAGCCCTGGGGGCGAGCAGTACTTC. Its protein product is CASSPGGEQYF.

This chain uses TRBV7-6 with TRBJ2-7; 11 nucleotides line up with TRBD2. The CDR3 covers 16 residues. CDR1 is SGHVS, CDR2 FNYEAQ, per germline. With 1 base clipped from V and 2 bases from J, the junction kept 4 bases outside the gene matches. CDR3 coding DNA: TGTGCCAGCAGCTTAGGTATAGCGGGAGGGACCTACGAGCAGTACTTC. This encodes CASSLGIAGGTYEQYF.

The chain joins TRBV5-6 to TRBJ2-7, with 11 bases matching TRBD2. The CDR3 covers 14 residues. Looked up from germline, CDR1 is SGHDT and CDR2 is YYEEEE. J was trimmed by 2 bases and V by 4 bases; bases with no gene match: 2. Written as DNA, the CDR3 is TGTGCCAGCAGCCAGGGACTAGCGGCCTACGAGCAGTACTTC. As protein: CASSQGLAAYEQYF.

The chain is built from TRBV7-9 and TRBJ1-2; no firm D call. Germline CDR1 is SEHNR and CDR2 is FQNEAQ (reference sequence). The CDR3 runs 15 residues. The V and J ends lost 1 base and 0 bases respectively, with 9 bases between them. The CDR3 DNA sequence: TGTGCCAGCAGCTTAGGTGGCATTGCTAACTATGGCTACACCTTC. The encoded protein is CASSLGGIANYGYTF.

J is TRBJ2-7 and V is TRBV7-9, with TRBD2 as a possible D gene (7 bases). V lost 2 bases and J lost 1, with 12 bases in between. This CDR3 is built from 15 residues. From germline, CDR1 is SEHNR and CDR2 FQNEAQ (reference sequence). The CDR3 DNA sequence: TGTGCCAGCAGCTTAAGGGGGGGACGGTCCTACGAGCAGTACTTC. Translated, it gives CASSLRGGRSYEQYF.

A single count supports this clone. The CDR3 DNA reads TGTGCCAGCCAACTACGACCGTTTTCTAGCACAGATACGCAGTATTTT. Translation: CASQLRPFSSTDTQYF. The V and J genes are TRBV7-6 and TRBJ2-3; D remains ambiguous. There are 16 residues in the CDR3. Trimming cost V 8 bases and J 0 bases, with 18 bases left between them. Germline V gives CDR1 SGHVS, CDR2 FNYEAQ. The full variable domain, in which reference TRBV7-6 and TRBJ2-3 provide the parts outside the CDR3, is GAGVSQSPRYKVTKRGQDVALRCDPISGHVSLYWYRQALGQGPEFLTYFNYEAQQDKSGLPNDRFSAERPEGSISTLTIQRTEQRDSAMYRCASQLRPFSSTDTQYFGPGTRLTVL.

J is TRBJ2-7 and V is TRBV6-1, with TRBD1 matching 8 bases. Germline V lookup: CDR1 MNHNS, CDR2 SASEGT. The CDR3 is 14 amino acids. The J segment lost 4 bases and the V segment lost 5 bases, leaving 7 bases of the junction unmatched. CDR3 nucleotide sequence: TGTGCCAGCAGTCCAGCCTGGACAGGGTACGAGCAGTACTTC. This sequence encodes CASSPAWTGYEQYF.

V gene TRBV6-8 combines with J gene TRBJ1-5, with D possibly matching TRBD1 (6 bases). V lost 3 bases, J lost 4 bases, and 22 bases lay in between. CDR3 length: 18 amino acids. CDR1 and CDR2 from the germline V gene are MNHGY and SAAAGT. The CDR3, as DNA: TGTGCCAGCAGTTATCCGAACAGGGTAAAGATAGGGAATCAGCCCCAGCATTTT. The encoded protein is CASSYPNRVKIGNQPQHF.

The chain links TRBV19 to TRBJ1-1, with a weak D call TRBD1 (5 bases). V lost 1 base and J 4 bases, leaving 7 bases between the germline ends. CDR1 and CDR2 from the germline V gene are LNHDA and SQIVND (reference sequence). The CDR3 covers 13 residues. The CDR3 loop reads CASSIGGGTEAFF. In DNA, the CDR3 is TGTGCCAGTAGTATAGGGGGGGGCACTGAAGCTTTCTTT.

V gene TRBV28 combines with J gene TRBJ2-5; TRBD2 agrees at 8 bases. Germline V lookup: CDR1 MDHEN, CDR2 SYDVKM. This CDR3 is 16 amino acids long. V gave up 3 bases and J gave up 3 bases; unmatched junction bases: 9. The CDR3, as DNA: TGTGCCAGCAGTTTTGTAGCGGGGATTTCCGAAGAGACCCAGTACTTC. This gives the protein CASSFVAGISEETQYF.

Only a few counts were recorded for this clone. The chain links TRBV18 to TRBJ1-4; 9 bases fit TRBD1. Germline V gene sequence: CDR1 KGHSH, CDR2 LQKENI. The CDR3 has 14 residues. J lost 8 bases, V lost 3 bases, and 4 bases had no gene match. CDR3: CASSPDRGQEKLFF. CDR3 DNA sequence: TGTGCCAGCTCACCGGACAGGGGCCAGGAAAAACTGTTTTTT.

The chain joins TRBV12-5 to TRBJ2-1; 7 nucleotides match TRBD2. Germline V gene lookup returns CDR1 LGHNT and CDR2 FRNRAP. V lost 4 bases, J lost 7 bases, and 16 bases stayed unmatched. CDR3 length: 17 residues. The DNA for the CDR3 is TGTGCTAGTGGTTCCCGGCTACTAGCGCTTCACGGGAATGAGCAGTTCTTC. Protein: CASGSRLLALHGNEQFF. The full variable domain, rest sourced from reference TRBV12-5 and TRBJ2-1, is DARVTQTPRHKVTEMGQEVTMRCQPILGHNTVFWYRQTMMQGLELLAYFRNRAPLDDSGMPKDRFSAEMPDATLATLKIQPSEPRDSAVYFCASGSRLLALHGNEQFFGPGTRLTVL.

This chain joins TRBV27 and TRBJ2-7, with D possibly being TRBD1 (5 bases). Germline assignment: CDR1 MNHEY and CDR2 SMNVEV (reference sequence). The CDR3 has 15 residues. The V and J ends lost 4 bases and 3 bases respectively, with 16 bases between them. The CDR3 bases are TGTGCCAGCAGTTACGGACGGCCTCAGGGCTACGAGCAGTACTTC. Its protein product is CASSYGRPQGYEQYF.

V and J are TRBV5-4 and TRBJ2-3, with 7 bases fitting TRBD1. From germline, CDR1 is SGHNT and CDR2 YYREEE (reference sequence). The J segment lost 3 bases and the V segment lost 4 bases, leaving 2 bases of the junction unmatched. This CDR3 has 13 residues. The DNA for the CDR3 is TGTGCCAGCAGCGTCAGGGGGACAGATACGCAGTATTTT. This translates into CASSVRGTDTQYF. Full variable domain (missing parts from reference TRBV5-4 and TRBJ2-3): ETGVTQSPTHLIKTRGQQVTLRCSSQSGHNTVSWYQQALGQGPQFIFQYYREEENGRGNFPPRFSGLQFPNYSSELNVNALELDDSALYLCASSVRGTDTQYFGPGTRLTVL.

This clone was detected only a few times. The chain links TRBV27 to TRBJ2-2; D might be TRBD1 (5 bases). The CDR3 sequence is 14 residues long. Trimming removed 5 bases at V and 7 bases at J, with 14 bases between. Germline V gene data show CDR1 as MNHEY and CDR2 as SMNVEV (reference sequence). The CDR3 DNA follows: TGTGCCAGCAGTCCATCAGGGTCGGGCGGGGAGCTGTTTTTT. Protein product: CASSPSGSGGELFF.

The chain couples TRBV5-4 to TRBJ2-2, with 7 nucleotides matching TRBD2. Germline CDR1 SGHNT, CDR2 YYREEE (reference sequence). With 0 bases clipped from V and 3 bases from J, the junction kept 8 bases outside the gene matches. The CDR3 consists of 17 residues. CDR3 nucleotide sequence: TGTGCCAGCAGCTTGGGGGGCCCGGGGAGGGACACCGGGGAGCTGTTTTTT. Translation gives CASSLGGPGRDTGELFF.

CDR3 amino acids: CASSLVGGEGVRQYF. DNA of the CDR3: TGCGCCAGCAGCTTGGTGGGAGGGGAAGGAGTGCGGCAGTACTTC. J is TRBJ2-7 and V is TRBV5-1, with 7 bases identical to TRBD2. J lost 9 bases, V lost 0 bases, and 12 bases had no gene match. This CDR3 contains 15 residues. Germline CDR1 reads SGHRS; CDR2 reads YFSETQ.

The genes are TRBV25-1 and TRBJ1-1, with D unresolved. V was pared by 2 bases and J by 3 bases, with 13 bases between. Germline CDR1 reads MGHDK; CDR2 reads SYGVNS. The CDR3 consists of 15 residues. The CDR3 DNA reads TGTGCCAGCAGTGAAGGGAGCTTTTACTACACTGAAGCTTTCTTT. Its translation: CASSEGSFYYTEAFF.

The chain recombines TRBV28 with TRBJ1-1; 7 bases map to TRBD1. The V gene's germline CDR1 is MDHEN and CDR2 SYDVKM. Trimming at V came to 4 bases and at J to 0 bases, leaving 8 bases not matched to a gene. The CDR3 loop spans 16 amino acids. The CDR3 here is CASSSLRQGLNTEAFF. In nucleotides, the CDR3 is TGTGCCAGCAGTTCCCTTCGACAGGGACTGAACACTGAAGCTTTCTTT.

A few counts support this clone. The CDR3 sequence: CASSTAAIHEQYF. The CDR3 bases are TGCGCCAGCAGTACAGCGGCCATCCACGAGCAGTACTTC. This rearrangement joins TRBV5-1 to TRBJ2-7; tentatively, D is TRBD2 (5 bases). This CDR3 spans 13 amino acids. V lost 5 bases to trimming and J lost 5 bases, with 14 bases between them. Germline assignment: CDR1 SGHRS and CDR2 YFSETQ.

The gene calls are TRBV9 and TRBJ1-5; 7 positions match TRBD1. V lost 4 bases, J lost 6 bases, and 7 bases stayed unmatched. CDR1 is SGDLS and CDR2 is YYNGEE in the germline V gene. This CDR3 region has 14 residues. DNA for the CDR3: TGTGCCAGCAGCACAGGGGACAGATCTCAGCCCCAGCATTTT. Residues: CASSTGDRSQPQHF.

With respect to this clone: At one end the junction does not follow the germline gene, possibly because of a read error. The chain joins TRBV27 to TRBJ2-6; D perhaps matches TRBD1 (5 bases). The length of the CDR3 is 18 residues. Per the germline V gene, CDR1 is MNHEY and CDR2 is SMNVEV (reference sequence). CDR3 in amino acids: CANSFQTVSYSGANVLTF. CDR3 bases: TGTGCCAACAGTTTTCAGACAGTTTCGTACTCTGGGGCCAACGTCCTGACTTTC.

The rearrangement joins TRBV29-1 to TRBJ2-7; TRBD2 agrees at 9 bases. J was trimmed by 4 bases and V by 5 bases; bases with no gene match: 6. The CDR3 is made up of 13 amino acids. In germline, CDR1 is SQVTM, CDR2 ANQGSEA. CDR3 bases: TGCAGCGTTACCGCGGGAGGGCCGTACGAGCAGTACTTC. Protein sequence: CSVTAGGPYEQYF.